Here is one T cell receptor (beta chain) with its context. The sample originates from a study of blood T cells in healthy people across ages. The CDR3 sequence is 14 residues long. The germline gives CDR1 SGHTA, CDR2 FQGNSA. With 5 bases removed from V and 2 bases from J, the gap between germline ends came to 12 bases. Next came a second PCR, run for about 6 to 12 cycles, which used a sample-barcoded 5' primer along with a J-beta primer mix. MiXCR, run by TCRdb on the 5' RACE reads, gives a single entry per CDR3 protein. Of approximately 800,000 distinct CDR3 sequences in the sample, about 62% were seen once.

The sequenced sample consisted of blood. The sequence came from a man aged 25-45 years in good health. The gene calls are TRBV7-2 and TRBJ1-2; TRBD1 might be the D (5 bases). CDR3 loop: CASSPGGRNYGYTF. In DNA, the CDR3 is TGTGCCAGCAGCCCGGGGGGGAGAAACTATGGCTACACCTTC. Supplemented by reference TRBV7-2 and TRBJ1-2, the full variable domain reads GAGVSQSPSNKVTEKGKDVELRCDPISGHTALYWYRQSLGQGLEFLIYFQGNSAPDKSGLPSDRFSAERTGGSVSTLTIQRTQQEDSAVYLCASSPGGRNYGYTFGSGTRLTVV.